This is a list of T cell receptor beta chains from one sample in a study of T cells after yellow fever vaccination. TCRdb used MiXCR to reprocess the 5' RACE reads, holding one entry per CDR3 protein. The table shows 65,000 to 70,000 distinct CDR3 sequences, with 5% to 6.5% occurring only once. The specimen comprised CD4+ T cells sorted from PBMCs, sampled less than 18 days after the first yellow fever vaccination. The source is a man aged 18 to 30 who received the YFV17D yellow fever vaccine. The CDR3 runs from the conserved cysteine through the conserved F or W. Fields, in order: J gene, D gene, clone size, V gene, CDR3 protein, CDR3 DNA. A D gene is named only where the DNA matches it firmly. Clone size, where shown, is once, few, many, or a class for clones that have expanded.

J gene: TRBJ1-2; D gene: NA; clone size: many; V gene: TRBV12-3/TRBV12-4; CDR3 protein: CASSFRGISGYTF; CDR3 DNA: TGTGCCAGCAGTTTTAGGGGGATTTCTGGCTACACCTTC
J gene: TRBJ2-2; D gene: NA; clone size: many; V gene: TRBV19; CDR3 protein: CASSSRTTNTGELFF; CDR3 DNA: TGTGCCAGTAGTTCCCGGACAACGAACACCGGGGAGCTGTTTTTT
J gene: TRBJ2-2; D gene: TRBD2; clone size: many; V gene: TRBV4-1; CDR3 protein: CASSQDRGFAGGITGELFF; CDR3 DNA: TGCGCCAGCAGCCAAGATCGGGGGTTCGCGGGGGGTATCACCGGGGAGCTGTTTTTT
J gene: TRBJ1-1; D gene: TRBD1; clone size: many; V gene: TRBV20-1; CDR3 protein: CSARDIWGTGGPTEAFF; CDR3 DNA: TGCAGTGCTAGAGATATTTGGGGGACAGGGGGCCCCACTGAAGCTTTCTTT
J gene: TRBJ1-1; D gene: NA; clone size: many; V gene: TRBV28; CDR3 protein: CASSFVGITEAFF; CDR3 DNA: TGTGCCAGCAGTTTTGTGGGGATCACTGAAGCTTTCTTT
J gene: TRBJ2-3; D gene: NA; clone size: NA; V gene: TRBV28; CDR3 protein: CAGSRGSYTDTQYF; CDR3 DNA: TGTGCCGGTTCAAGGGGCTCATACACAGATACGCAGTATTTT
J gene: TRBJ2-5; D gene: TRBD2; clone size: many; V gene: TRBV5-1; CDR3 protein: CASSTGGVLARETQYF; CDR3 DNA: TGCGCCAGCAGCACGGGAGGGGTTCTCGCCCGGGAGACCCAGTACTTC
J gene: TRBJ2-3; D gene: NA; clone size: many; V gene: TRBV5-1; CDR3 protein: CASSLEEGVTDTQYF; CDR3 DNA: TGCGCCAGCAGCTTGGAAGAGGGGGTCACAGATACGCAGTATTTT
J gene: TRBJ1-5; D gene: TRBD1; clone size: many; V gene: TRBV10-2; CDR3 protein: CASSESTGTQPQHF; CDR3 DNA: TGCGCCAGCAGTGAGTCGACAGGGACTCAGCCCCAGCATTTT
J gene: TRBJ2-1; D gene: NA; clone size: many; V gene: TRBV24-1; CDR3 protein: CATSGGRETYNEQFF; CDR3 DNA: TGTGCCACCAGTGGAGGCAGGGAAACCTACAATGAGCAGTTCTTC
J gene: TRBJ1-2; D gene: NA; clone size: few; V gene: TRBV5-4; CDR3 protein: CASSLVGANYGYTF; CDR3 DNA: TGTGCCAGCAGCTTGGTTGGAGCGAACTATGGCTACACCTTC
J gene: TRBJ2-1; D gene: TRBD1; clone size: many; V gene: TRBV5-6; CDR3 protein: CASSLSSRLLRDRAREQFF; CDR3 DNA: TGTGCCAGCAGCTTGTCTAGTAGGTTATTACGGGACAGGGCAAGGGAGCAGTTCTTC
J gene: TRBJ2-6; D gene: NA; clone size: many; V gene: TRBV6-5; CDR3 protein: CASSYFGTSGANVLTF; CDR3 DNA: TGTGCCAGCAGTTACTTCGGAACATCTGGGGCCAACGTCCTGACTTTC
J gene: TRBJ1-4; D gene: NA; clone size: NA; V gene: TRBV15; CDR3 protein: CATSRGAGTKTNEKLFF; CDR3 DNA: TGTGCCACCAGCAGGGGGGCAGGGACGAAGACTAATGAAAAACTGTTTTTT
J gene: TRBJ2-2; D gene: TRBD2; clone size: many; V gene: TRBV12-3/TRBV12-4; CDR3 protein: CASGRAGYLTGELFF; CDR3 DNA: TGTGCCAGCGGACGAGCGGGGTACCTAACCGGGGAGCTGTTTTTT
J gene: TRBJ1-1; D gene: NA; clone size: many; V gene: TRBV5-1; CDR3 protein: CASSLFRENTEAFF; CDR3 DNA: TGCGCCAGCAGCTTGTTTCGGGAGAACACTGAAGCTTTCTTT
J gene: TRBJ1-1; D gene: NA; clone size: many; V gene: TRBV10-3; CDR3 protein: CAIGINTEAFF; CDR3 DNA: TGTGCCATCGGAATAAACACTGAAGCTTTCTTT
J gene: TRBJ2-5; D gene: NA; clone size: NA; V gene: TRBV20-1; CDR3 protein: CSAPHAGGAARDQYF; CDR3 DNA: TGCAGTGCCCCCCACGCCGGGGGCGCGGCAAGGGACCAGTACTTC
J gene: TRBJ2-4; D gene: TRBD2; clone size: many; V gene: TRBV7-6; CDR3 protein: CASSPSGGKNIQYF; CDR3 DNA: TGTGCCAGCAGCCCTAGCGGGGGCAAAAACATTCAGTACTTC
J gene: TRBJ1-6; D gene: NA; clone size: NA; V gene: TRBV5-1; CDR3 protein: CASSLSGGSLYNSPLHF; CDR3 DNA: TGCGCCAGCAGCTTGTCTGGAGGCAGCCTCTATAATTCACCCCTCCACTTT
J gene: TRBJ2-7; D gene: TRBD1; clone size: few; V gene: TRBV6-1; CDR3 protein: CASSDRVSYEQYF; CDR3 DNA: TGTGCCAGCAGCGACAGGGTGTCCTACGAGCAGTACTTC
J gene: TRBJ2-1; D gene: NA; clone size: many; V gene: TRBV7-2; CDR3 protein: CASSLVVLGGKGQFF; CDR3 DNA: TGTGCCAGCAGCTTAGTCGTCTTGGGTGGGAAGGGGCAGTTCTTC
J gene: TRBJ1-5; D gene: NA; clone size: many; V gene: TRBV7-9; CDR3 protein: CASSTGAPLVSNQPQHF; CDR3 DNA: TGTGCCAGCAGCACCGGAGCCCCGCTCGTTAGCAATCAGCCCCAGCATTTT
J gene: TRBJ1-5; D gene: NA; clone size: many; V gene: TRBV7-2; CDR3 protein: CASSLRLQPQHF; CDR3 DNA: TGTGCCAGCAGCTTACGACTCCAGCCCCAGCATTTT
J gene: TRBJ2-5; D gene: NA; clone size: many; V gene: TRBV5-1; CDR3 protein: CASSLAMAAQETQYF; CDR3 DNA: TGCGCCAGCAGCTTGGCCATGGCCGCACAAGAGACCCAGTACTTC
J gene: TRBJ2-5; D gene: TRBD2; clone size: many; V gene: TRBV5-1; CDR3 protein: CASRTGLAGGTQYF; CDR3 DNA: TGCGCCAGCAGAACCGGACTAGCGGGGGGGACCCAGTACTTC
J gene: TRBJ2-3; D gene: NA; clone size: many; V gene: TRBV5-1; CDR3 protein: CASSFTGTSTDTQYF; CDR3 DNA: TGCGCCAGCAGCTTCACCGGGACTAGCACAGATACGCAGTATTTT
J gene: TRBJ1-4; D gene: NA; clone size: few; V gene: TRBV5-1; CDR3 protein: CASSLSGRGREKLFF; CDR3 DNA: TGCGCCAGCAGCTTGTCGGGGCGTGGAAGGGAAAAACTGTTTTTT
J gene: TRBJ2-6; D gene: NA; clone size: many; V gene: TRBV5-1; CDR3 protein: CASSRWTGSGANVLTF; CDR3 DNA: TGCGCCAGCAGCCGATGGACTGGTTCTGGGGCCAACGTCCTGACTTTC
J gene: TRBJ2-7; D gene: NA; clone size: many; V gene: TRBV19; CDR3 protein: CASSAQTGAPVKQYF; CDR3 DNA: TGTGCCAGTAGTGCCCAGACAGGAGCCCCTGTAAAGCAGTACTTC
J gene: TRBJ1-2; D gene: TRBD1; clone size: many; V gene: TRBV4-3; CDR3 protein: CASSQEVTGRSGYTF; CDR3 DNA: TGCGCCAGCAGCCAAGAAGTGACAGGGAGGTCTGGCTACACCTTC
J gene: TRBJ2-1; D gene: TRBD1; clone size: few; V gene: TRBV28; CDR3 protein: CASSSTGTGFYEQFF; CDR3 DNA: TGTGCCAGCAGTTCGACCGGGACAGGGTTTTATGAGCAGTTCTTC
J gene: TRBJ2-7; D gene: NA; clone size: many; V gene: TRBV5-1; CDR3 protein: CASSLTLSYEQYF; CDR3 DNA: TGCGCCAGCAGCTTGACTCTTTCTTACGAGCAGTACTTC
J gene: TRBJ1-5; D gene: NA; clone size: many; V gene: TRBV7-9; CDR3 protein: CASSSYRDQPQHF; CDR3 DNA: TGTGCCAGCAGTTCCTACAGGGACCAGCCCCAGCATTTT
J gene: TRBJ2-1; D gene: NA; clone size: many; V gene: TRBV6-5; CDR3 protein: CASTRSEHNEQFF; CDR3 DNA: TGTGCCAGCACGAGGTCGGAGCACAATGAGCAGTTCTTC
J gene: TRBJ2-7; D gene: TRBD1; clone size: many; V gene: TRBV5-1; CDR3 protein: CASSLGGQGALEQYF; CDR3 DNA: TGCGCCAGCAGCTTGGGGGGGCAGGGGGCCCTCGAGCAGTACTTC
J gene: TRBJ1-2; D gene: NA; clone size: many; V gene: TRBV10-1; CDR3 protein: CASSKGGTYGYTF; CDR3 DNA: TGCGCCAGCAGTAAAGGAGGGACCTATGGCTACACCTTC
J gene: TRBJ1-4; D gene: TRBD1; clone size: many; V gene: TRBV27; CDR3 protein: CASGDRGPTTNEKLFF; CDR3 DNA: TGTGCCAGCGGGGACAGGGGACCTACAACTAATGAAAAACTGTTTTTT
J gene: TRBJ1-5; D gene: TRBD1; clone size: many; V gene: TRBV5-1; CDR3 protein: CASSLGTDNQPQHF; CDR3 DNA: TGCGCCAGCAGCTTAGGGACAGATAATCAGCCCCAGCATTTT
J gene: TRBJ2-2; D gene: NA; clone size: many; V gene: TRBV2; CDR3 protein: CASSREGELFF; CDR3 DNA: TGTGCCAGCAGTCGAGAAGGGGAGCTGTTTTTT
J gene: TRBJ2-2; D gene: TRBD1; clone size: many; V gene: TRBV7-3; CDR3 protein: CASSYGSPGQGLIGELFF; CDR3 DNA: TGTGCCAGCAGCTATGGATCCCCGGGACAGGGATTAATCGGGGAGCTGTTTTTT
J gene: TRBJ2-3; D gene: NA; clone size: many; V gene: TRBV20-1; CDR3 protein: CSVFKAGAADTQYF; CDR3 DNA: TGCAGTGTTTTCAAGGCCGGCGCCGCAGATACGCAGTATTTT
J gene: TRBJ2-2; D gene: NA; clone size: many; V gene: TRBV13; CDR3 protein: CASSLAGFDTGELFF; CDR3 DNA: TGTGCCAGCAGCTTAGCGGGGTTCGACACCGGGGAGCTGTTTTTT
J gene: TRBJ2-3; D gene: TRBD2; clone size: many; V gene: TRBV20-1; CDR3 protein: CSARYSGVTDTQYF; CDR3 DNA: TGCAGTGCTAGATATAGCGGGGTCACAGATACGCAGTATTTT
J gene: TRBJ2-3; D gene: NA; clone size: many; V gene: TRBV20-1; CDR3 protein: CSARGIDTQYF; CDR3 DNA: TGCAGTGCTAGGGGAATAGATACGCAGTATTTT
J gene: TRBJ2-3; D gene: TRBD2; clone size: many; V gene: TRBV28; CDR3 protein: CASSLSRTSGGATDTQYF; CDR3 DNA: TGTGCCAGCAGTTTATCCAGGACTAGCGGGGGGGCGACAGATACGCAGTATTTT